This T cell receptor (beta chain) was found in a study of T cell responses to AZD1222 COVID-19 vaccine. The study, taken as a whole, reports: Repertoires were obtained solely post-peak T cell response. Donors in the cohort were predominantly white British and more often female, and clonal diversity was possibly underestimated. Within unmutated variant regions lay the reported targets of nearly half of spike-specific TCRs. CD4 TCRs associated with vaccination spanned spike, dominating at 160-218 and 743-854.

Trimming removed 3 bases from V and 11 bases from J, with 16 bases in between. The CDR3 runs 13 residues. Germline V gives CDR1 ENHRY, CDR2 SYGVKD. This clone was observed a few times. What it binds is not known. The protocol was immunoSEQ multiplex PCR, while the TCRdb copy is restricted to in-frame clones and leaves out a portion. The data hold roughly 180,000 clones, with around nine tenths observed a single time. The genes are TRBV10-3 and TRBJ1-1; no reliable D call. The TCR comes from an adult in good health. The sample was peripheral blood, taken on day 0 of AZD1222 vaccination. This CDR3 reads CAISETQPAKAFF. The CDR3 coding sequence is TGTGCCATCAGTGAAACACAGCCTGCGAAGGCTTTCTTT.